This record concerns one T cell receptor (beta chain) sequence. The V gene lost 5 bases and the J gene lost 0 bases, with 9 bases spanning the gap. Germline V gene data show CDR1 as SGHAT and CDR2 as FQNNGV. This CDR3 has 14 amino acids. The data originate from a study of neoadjuvant nivolumab and ipilimumab in lung cancer. Clones were sequenced by immunoSEQ multiplex PCR, and TCRdb holds only the in-frame ones, with some missing. The sample gives about 38,000 clones, nearly 90% of which show up once; approximately 3.6% is in the top ten. The chain uses TRBV11-2 and TRBJ2-3; no reliable D call. The TCR comes from an adult with non-small cell lung cancer. This sample comprised peripheral blood, obtained before neoadjuvant nivolumab, alone or with ipilimumab. CDR3 nucleotide sequence: TGTGCCAGCAGCCTGCAGTTTAGCACAGATACGCAGTATTTT. This codes for CASSLQFSTDTQYF.